Listed here are 18 T cell receptor beta chains from one sample, sequenced in a study of T-cell memory formation after mild COVID-19. TCRdb independently ran MiXCR on the 5' RACE reads; one entry per CDR3 protein. This sample carries about 440,000 distinct CDR3 sequences, 20% of them seen once, and the ten largest clones take 7.5% to 9.5%. The sequenced material came from PBMCs or a T cell subset sorted from them (not recorded which). Receptors originate from an adult woman who had mild COVID-19 (a few samples of this study predate the infection). Cell type and time point are not known.

This sequence joins TRBV6-5 and TRBJ2-1, with TRBD2 as a possible D gene (6 bases). Germline CDR1 MNHEY, CDR2 SVGAGI. Between the trimmed V and J ends, which lost 8 bases and 4 bases, there was a span of 12 bases. This CDR3 has 13 residues. The CDR3 coding sequence is TGTGCCAGCCGGGGGTCCTATTACAATGAGCAGTTCTTC. It codes for CASRGSYYNEQFF.

This clonotype was seen many times. The rearrangement links TRBV4-3 to TRBJ2-1, with TRBD2 identical over 8 bases. Germline V gene data show CDR1 as LGHNA and CDR2 as YSLEER. The CDR3 runs 15 residues. The V gene end was trimmed by 0 bases and the J gene end by 4 bases; junction bases not matched to a gene: 2. The CDR3 region is CASSQEREVYNEQFF. CDR3 in DNA: TGCGCCAGCAGCCAAGAGCGGGAGGTATACAATGAGCAGTTCTTC.

The chain is built from TRBV7-3 and TRBJ2-3, with D tentatively TRBD2 (5 bases). Germline V gene data show CDR1 as SGHTA and CDR2 as FQGTGA. Trimming removed 6 bases from V and 4 bases from J, with 8 bases in between. There are 12 residues in the CDR3. The CDR3 sequence is CASSRGSDTQYF. The DNA of the CDR3 is TGTGCCAGCAGTCGGGGATCAGATACGCAGTATTTT.

The chain carries TRBV12-3 or TRBV12-4 and TRBJ1-2; 8 nucleotides match TRBD1. The junction had 8 bases not matched to a gene; V was cut back by 5 bases and J by 0 bases. The CDR3 runs to 16 residues. CDR3 coding DNA: TGTGCCAGCAGTCCGTCCACAGGGGGGACTAACTATGGCTACACCTTC. Amino acids: CASSPSTGGTNYGYTF.

The chain is built from TRBV28 and TRBJ2-7; TRBD2 agrees at 9 bases. This CDR3 comprises 16 residues. Looked up from germline, CDR1 is MDHEN and CDR2 is SYDVKM. J gave up 0 bases and V 6 bases, and 9 bases lay outside the gene matches. CDR3 DNA: TGTGCCAGCAGCGCACCGCGGGGGGGAACCTCCTACGAGCAGTACTTC. Translation: CASSAPRGGTSYEQYF.

The chain couples TRBV29-1 to TRBJ1-2, with D maybe TRBD1 (6 bases). Trimming took off 4 bases at V and 8 bases at J, with 11 bases between the two ends. From germline, CDR1 is SQVTM and CDR2 ANQGSEA. The CDR3 consists of 11 residues. CDR3 region: CSVGRGNGYTF. CDR3 in DNA: TGCAGCGTTGGGAGGGGGAACGGCTACACCTTC.

The chain has TRBV4-1 and TRBJ1-2; a possible D gene is TRBD1 (6 bases). The CDR3 loop spans 14 amino acids. Deletions cut 0 bases from V and 8 bases from J, with 13 bases between. Germline V gene lookup returns CDR1 MGHRA and CDR2 YSYEKL. The CDR3 DNA follows: TGCGCCAGCAGCCAAGATCGGGGGGCGAAGGGCTACACCTTC. Translating gives CASSQDRGAKGYTF.

This clonotype was counted only a few times. The V and J genes are TRBV2 and TRBJ2-1; 14 bases map to TRBD2. The length of the CDR3 is 15 residues. Germline loops: CDR1 SNHLY, CDR2 FYNNEI. V was clipped by 5 bases and J by 6 bases; unmatched bases: 3. In nucleotides, the CDR3 is TGTGCCAGCAGTCGGACTAGCGGGAGGCCCAATGAGCAGTTCTTC. Translated, it gives CASSRTSGRPNEQFF.

This clonotype showed up many times. This chain connects TRBV12-3 or TRBV12-4 to TRBJ2-5; D may be TRBD2 (5 bases). The CDR3 covers 14 residues. V lost 3 bases, J lost 4 bases, and 12 bases lay in between. CDR3 bases: TGTGCCAGCAGTTTGAGGACTGGAGGAGAGACCCAGTACTTC. This codes for CASSLRTGGETQYF.

J is TRBJ1-2 and V is TRBV9; maybe TRBD1 (6 bases). Trimming took off 3 bases at V and 6 bases at J, with 21 bases between the two ends. CDR3 length: 16 amino acids. Germline V gives CDR1 SGDLS, CDR2 YYNGEE. CDR3 bases: TGTGCCAGCAGCGCCAACCGGCACAGGGAACCGGATGGCTACACCTTC. Its translation: CASSANRHREPDGYTF.

The CDR3 region is CSAPRGFSTDTQYF. For the CDR3, the DNA is TGCAGTGCTCCGCGGGGGTTCAGCACAGATACGCAGTATTTT. V is TRBV20-1 and J is TRBJ2-3, with 7 bases aligning to TRBD2. V lost 5 bases, J lost 0 bases, and 5 bases stayed unmatched. Germline V gene data show CDR1 as DFQATT and CDR2 as SNEGSKA (reference sequence). This CDR3 is built from 14 residues.

This chain links TRBV19 with TRBJ2-7; possibly TRBD2 for D (5 bases). V was trimmed by 0 bases and J by 5 bases, leaving 11 bases between them. The germline V gene has CDR1 LNHDA and CDR2 SQIVND (reference sequence). There are 14 residues in the CDR3. The CDR3 loop reads CASSIEGLADEQYF. As DNA, the CDR3 is TGTGCCAGTAGTATAGAAGGACTTGCCGACGAGCAGTACTTC.

CDR3 loop: CASSVEGADTQYF. CDR3 coding DNA: TGTGCCAGCAGCGTAGAAGGGGCAGATACGCAGTATTTT. J is TRBJ2-3 and V is TRBV9, with D tentatively TRBD1 (5 bases). Trimming shortened V by 0 bases and J by 4 bases, and 6 bases separated the two germline ends. This CDR3 is 13 amino acids long. Germline CDR1 is SGDLS and CDR2 is YYNGEE.

This sequence joins TRBV7-8 and TRBJ2-2; D is perhaps TRBD1 or TRBD2 (5 bases each). This CDR3 has 19 amino acids. With 1 base removed from V and 0 bases from J, the gap between germline ends came to 18 bases. CDR1 is SGHVS, CDR2 FQNEAQ, per germline. DNA for the CDR3: TGTGCCAGCAGCTTAGTCCCCGGGACCCGAGGCGCGAACACCGGGGAGCTGTTTTTT. Translation gives CASSLVPGTRGANTGELFF.

This clonotype was detected only a few times. The chain links TRBV6-5 to TRBJ1-1; 7 bases map to TRBD1. The CDR3 is 15 amino acids. J lost 4 bases, V lost 6 bases, and 11 bases had no gene match. Germline assignment: CDR1 MNHEY and CDR2 SVGAGI. The CDR3 coding sequence is TGTGCCAGCAGCAACGCGGGGGGACAGCCCACTGAAGCTTTCTTT. It codes for CASSNAGGQPTEAFF.

The chain carries TRBV27 and TRBJ1-5; 7 bases are shared with TRBD1. Per germline, CDR1 MNHEY and CDR2 SMNVEV (reference sequence). The CDR3 is made up of 14 amino acids. J lost 6 bases, V lost 5 bases, and 7 bases had no gene match. CDR3 coding DNA: TGTGCCAGCAGTATGACAGGGTCCGGTCAGCCCCAGCATTTT. It is translated as CASSMTGSGQPQHF.

The table lists this clonotype with a few counts. The V gene is TRBV20-1, the J gene TRBJ2-1; no reliable D call. V was pared by 7 bases and J by 8 bases, with 12 bases between. The CDR3 totals 11 residues. CDR1 is DFQATT, CDR2 SNEGSKA, per germline (reference sequence). CDR3 sequence (DNA): TGCAGTGTCCACCCTAGGGATGAGCAGTTCTTC. It encodes CSVHPRDEQFF.

This clonotype was seen a few times. This chain connects TRBV29-1 to TRBJ1-2; no clear D gene. This CDR3 is 15 amino acids long. Trimming removed 5 bases from V and 0 bases from J, with 16 bases in between. Germline lookup yields CDR1 SQVTM and CDR2 ANQGSEA. The CDR3 reads CSVPIVKETNYGYTF. Written as DNA, the CDR3 is TGCAGCGTTCCCATAGTGAAGGAAACTAACTATGGCTACACCTTC.